The 19 T cell receptor beta chains reported below all come from one sample, sequenced in a study of T cell repertoires in cytomegalovirus infection. MiXCR was run by TCRdb on the reads, yielding one entry per CDR3 protein. This repertoire shows 700,000 to 950,000 distinct CDR3 sequences, approximately 29% found once; its top ten account for around 12%. Their specific antigens are unknown. This material consisted of cultured CD8+ T cells from PBMCs, taken from culture after CMV antigen stimulation. The origin of the receptors is a human donor in good health (CMV status not recorded). Some clones in this sample may be carry-over from other donors' samples.

The chain is built from TRBV7-9 and TRBJ2-5; unclear D gene. Germline V CDR1 and CDR2: SEHNR, FQNEAQ (reference sequence). This CDR3 is built from 15 residues. The ends were cut back, 3 bases at V and 7 bases at J, with 18 bases in the middle. Written as DNA, the CDR3 is TGTGCCAGCAGCTTGGTACCGATCCAACTCGGGACCCAGTACTTC. This translates into CASSLVPIQLGTQYF. The entire variable domain, with the rest obtained from reference TRBV7-9 and TRBJ2-5, is as follows: DTGVSQNPRHKITKRGQNVTFRCDPISEHNRLYWYRQTLGQGPEFLTYFQNEAQLEKSRLLSDRFSAERPKGSFSTLEIQRTEQGDSAMYLCASSLVPIQLGTQYFGPGTRLLVL.

This clonotype showed up just once. The junction departs from the called germline gene at one end, perhaps through a read error. The V call is TRBV19, the J call TRBJ2-5; perhaps TRBD2 as D (5 bases). The length of the CDR3 is 13 residues. Looked up from germline, CDR1 is LNHDA and CDR2 is SQIVND (reference sequence). The CDR3 region is CACRPRAKETQYF. The DNA of the CDR3 is TGTGCCTGTAGGCCGAGGGCAAAAGAGACCCAGTACTTC.

The CDR3 nucleotides are TGTGCCAGCAGGACCCCGAGGGACGGCTACACCTTC. As protein: CASRTPRDGYTF. V and J are TRBV25-1 and TRBJ1-2, with D possibly being TRBD1 (5 bases). This CDR3 contains 12 residues. Germline V gene sequence: CDR1 MGHDK, CDR2 SYGVNS. V lost 6 bases and J lost 8, with 13 bases in between.

This clonotype showed up just a few times. This chain links TRBV19 with TRBJ1-5, with D possibly being TRBD1 (6 bases). V shed 8 bases and J shed 0 bases, with 11 bases lying between them. The CDR3 has 14 residues. Germline CDR1 LNHDA, CDR2 SQIVND (reference sequence). The CDR3 DNA reads as TGTGCCAGTCAACAGGGCTATAGCAATCAGCCCCAGCATTTT. It specifies CASQQGYSNQPQHF.

This chain uses TRBV4-1 with TRBJ2-5, with D possibly being TRBD1 or TRBD2 (6 bases each). With 1 base removed from V and 5 bases from J, the gap between germline ends came to 14 bases. The germline V gene encodes CDR1 MGHRA and CDR2 YSYEKL. CDR3 length: 15 amino acids. CDR3 coding DNA: TGCGCCAGCAGCCAAGTCGGGGGCCCAATGGAGACCCAGTACTTC. As protein: CASSQVGGPMETQYF.

This clonotype was seen repeatedly, ten times or more. V usage is TRBV11-2 and J usage is TRBJ2-5; D possibly corresponds to TRBD1 (6 bases). V dropped 1 base and J dropped 5 bases, with 17 bases sitting between them. The CDR3 length is 16 residues. In germline, CDR1 is SGHAT, CDR2 FQNNGV. The CDR3 sequence is CASSLGVGAIGETQYF. As DNA, the CDR3 is TGTGCCAGCAGCTTAGGAGTGGGGGCCATCGGGGAGACCCAGTACTTC.

This chain links TRBV6-1 with TRBJ2-7, with TRBD1 as a possible D gene (6 bases). Germline lookup yields CDR1 MNHNS and CDR2 SASEGT. This CDR3 is built from 15 residues. The V gene lost 1 base and the J gene lost 2 bases, with 12 bases spanning the gap. The CDR3 DNA follows: TGTGCCAGCAGTGAAGGTGAGGGGGAACCCTACGAGCAGTACTTC. Protein product: CASSEGEGEPYEQYF.

This clonotype was seen more than once but under ten times. The genes are TRBV7-8 and TRBJ2-7; 7 bases are shared with TRBD1. There are 13 residues in the CDR3. Germline loops: CDR1 SGHVS, CDR2 FQNEAQ. V dropped 4 bases and J dropped 5; count of bases not matched to a gene: 5. The CDR3: CASSSDRDHEQYF. The CDR3 nucleotides are TGTGCCAGCAGCTCCGACAGGGACCACGAGCAGTACTTC.

V and J are TRBV7-8 and TRBJ1-1; a possible D gene is TRBD1 (5 bases). The CDR3 sequence is 17 residues long. The V end was cut by 3 bases, the J end by 5 bases, with 22 bases between. Germline lookup yields CDR1 SGHVS and CDR2 FQNEAQ. CDR3: CASSLATTRVGLTEAFF. The CDR3 DNA is TGTGCCAGCAGCTTGGCGACGACCAGGGTGGGTTTGACTGAAGCTTTCTTT.

This clonotype was detected many times. The gene calls are TRBV7-6 and TRBJ2-2; 11 bases are shared with TRBD2. Germline trimming cut 5 bases from V and 1 base from J; bases unmatched to any gene: 9. This CDR3 contains 18 residues. Germline V CDR1 and CDR2: SGHVS, FNYEAQ. CDR3 loop: CASSHPASGGQNTGELFF. As DNA, the CDR3 is TGTGCCAGCAGCCACCCGGCTAGCGGGGGGCAGAACACCGGGGAGCTGTTTTTT.

Regarding this clonotype: This may be a read error: a much more frequent sequence differs by one nucleotide. The chain couples TRBV7-9 to TRBJ1-1; D is possibly TRBD1 (5 bases). The CDR3 runs 12 residues. The ends were cut back, 0 bases at V and 9 bases at J, with 8 bases in the middle. In germline, CDR1 is SEHNR, CDR2 FQNEAQ (reference sequence). The CDR3 reads CASSLAGAKAFF. CDR3 bases: TGTGCCAGCAGCTTAGCCGGGGCTAAAGCTTTCTTT.

This clonotype was counted only a few times. The chain combines TRBV9 with TRBJ1-1; D call uncertain. Germline values: CDR1 SGDLS, CDR2 YYNGEE. The germline V and J ends were trimmed by 0 bases and 3 bases, with 9 bases remaining between them. The CDR3 runs to 14 residues. The CDR3 region has the DNA TGTGCCAGCAGCGTAGTTCGGGGATACACTGAAGCTTTCTTT. Its protein is CASSVVRGYTEAFF. Filled out from reference TRBV9 and TRBJ1-1, the complete variable domain reads DSGVTQTPKHLITATGQRVTLRCSPRSGDLSVYWYQQSLDQGLQFLIQYYNGEERAKGNILERFSAQQFPDLHSELNLSSLELGDSALYFCASSVVRGYTEAFFGQGTRLTVV.

This clonotype was seen many times. The J gene is TRBJ2-1, the V gene TRBV4-3, with 7 bases matching TRBD2. Trimming cost V 0 bases and J 2 bases; bases outside gene matches: 4. The CDR3 has 16 residues. CDR1 is LGHNA, CDR2 YSLEER, per germline. In DNA form, the CDR3 reads TGCGCCAGCAGCCAAGATCCAGCGGGGACCTACAATGAGCAGTTCTTC. Protein product: CASSQDPAGTYNEQFF.

This clonotype was found a few times. The chain uses TRBV19 and TRBJ1-1; 7 positions match TRBD1. V was pared by 4 bases and J by 3 bases, with 8 bases of the junction left unmatched. CDR1 and CDR2 from the germline V gene are LNHDA and SQIVND (reference sequence). The CDR3 consists of 15 residues. The CDR3 here is CASSTQGELDTEAFF. The CDR3 DNA follows: TGTGCCAGTAGTACTCAGGGGGAGTTGGACACTGAAGCTTTCTTT.

There are a few counts of this clonotype. The rearrangement uses TRBV6-6 and TRBJ2-3; 10 bases match TRBD2. The CDR3 covers 16 residues. Germline lookup yields CDR1 MNHNY and CDR2 SVGAGI (reference sequence). The ends lost 0 bases at V and 3 bases at J; junction bases unmatched: 3. The CDR3 nucleotides read TGTGCCAGCAGTTACTCTGCTAGCGGGGGAACAGATACGCAGTATTTT. Protein product: CASSYSASGGTDTQYF.

This clonotype was found many times. This sequence joins TRBV7-2 and TRBJ2-1, with 10 bases fitting TRBD2. From germline, CDR1 is SGHTA and CDR2 FQGNSA. The ends lost 3 bases at V and 7 bases at J; junction bases unmatched: 3. This CDR3 is 14 amino acids long. CDR3 sequence reads: CASSFASGGNEQFF. CDR3 in DNA: TGTGCCAGCAGCTTCGCTAGCGGGGGTAATGAGCAGTTCTTC. Combining the CDR3 with reference TRBV7-2 and TRBJ2-1 gives the whole variable domain GAGVSQSPSNKVTEKGKDVELRCDPISGHTALYWYRQSLGQGLEFLIYFQGNSAPDKSGLPSDRFSAERTGGSVSTLTIQRTQQEDSAVYLCASSFASGGNEQFFGPGTRLTVL.

The table lists this clonotype with many counts. The chain has TRBV7-8 and TRBJ2-5, with D possibly matching TRBD2 (6 bases). The CDR3 length is 15 residues. Trimming stripped 3 bases from V and 2 bases from J, with 13 bases between. From germline, CDR1 is SGHVS and CDR2 FQNEAQ. CDR3: CASSLAPGLQETQYF. In DNA, the CDR3 is TGTGCCAGCAGCTTGGCACCGGGACTTCAAGAGACCCAGTACTTC.

The J gene is TRBJ2-3, the V gene TRBV7-9; D is ambiguous. CDR1 is SEHNR and CDR2 is FQNEAQ in the germline V gene (reference sequence). CDR3 length: 15 amino acids. Trimming stripped 4 bases from V and 6 bases from J, with 17 bases between. The CDR3 DNA is TGTGCCAGCAGCTCCCCTAATTCAGGTGGGGATACGCAGTATTTT. Translating it yields CASSSPNSGGDTQYF.

This sequence joins TRBV7-8 and TRBJ1-1; D is undetermined. Trimming removed 3 bases from V and 4 bases from J, with 9 bases in between. The CDR3 is made up of 13 amino acids. Germline CDR1 and CDR2: SGHVS and FQNEAQ. In DNA, the CDR3 is TGTGCCAGCAGCTTCGGGGTGGCCACTGAAGCTTTCTTT. Translating gives CASSFGVATEAFF.